These T cell receptor beta chains were read from a single sample in a study of T cell responses to AZD1222 COVID-19 vaccine. The assay was immunoSEQ multiplex PCR, and TCRdb's table has in-frame clones only and misses some. This sample carries around 120,000 clones, around 90% of them seen once, and the ten largest clones take 3.5%. This material consisted of peripheral blood, taken 28 days after the second AZD1222 dose. These receptors were obtained from an adult who received the AZD1222 COVID-19 vaccine. Each CDR3 is given with its conserved first and last residue. Fields, in order: D gene, CDR3 length, J gene, V gene, clone size, CDR3 protein, CDR3 DNA. The D gene is left open where the match is weak. The size field is filled for only some rows; it gives once, few, many or a size class.

TRBD2 19 TRBJ2-7 TRBV3-1/TRBV3-2 NA CASSPVGRTSGRWAYEQYF TGTGCCAGCAGCCCCGTGGGCAGGACTAGCGGGAGATGGGCCTACGAGCAGTACTTC
NA 12 TRBJ1-1 TRBV5-6 NA CASSLGGTGAFF TGTGCCAGCAGCTTGGGTGGCACAGGCGCTTTCTTT
TRBD1 15 TRBJ1-1 TRBV5-6 NA CASSHRQGSFPEAFF TGTGCCAGCAGCCACCGACAGGGCTCATTCCCTGAAGCTTTCTTT
NA 13 TRBJ1-2 TRBV11-1 NA CASSYTKNYGYTF TGTGCCAGCAGCTATACAAAGAACTATGGCTACACCTTC
NA 17 TRBJ1-2 TRBV4-1 NA CASSQDLRLIPNYGYTF TGCGCCAGCAGCCAAGATCTCCGGCTCATACCTAACTATGGCTACACCTTC
NA 15 TRBJ1-5 TRBV29-1 NA CSVELRQGSNQPQHF TGCAGCGTTGAACTTCGGCAGGGTAGCAATCAGCCCCAGCATTTT
NA 14 TRBJ1-4 TRBV30 NA CAWNGGLYNEKLFF TGTGCCTGGAACGGGGGACTGTATAATGAAAAACTGTTTTTT
TRBD2 14 TRBJ2-3 TRBV6-2/TRBV6-3 NA CASSSSGGANTQYF TGTGCCAGCAGTTCTAGCGGGGGGGCAAATACGCAGTATTTT
NA 14 TRBJ1-2 TRBV5-8 NA CASSLGIPSVGYTF TGTGCCAGCAGCTTGGGGATTCCCTCGGTCGGCTACACCTTC
TRBD2 15 TRBJ2-3 TRBV20-1 few CSASIAGGDGDTQYF TGCAGTGCTAGTATTGCGGGAGGGGACGGAGATACGCAGTATTTT
TRBD2 21 TRBJ2-3 TRBV27 NA CASSLVSRGSGRGSSTDTQYF TGTGCCAGCAGTTTAGTAAGCCGCGGTAGCGGGAGGGGATCTAGCACAGATACGCAGTATTTT
NA 12 TRBJ2-7 TRBV5-1 NA CASSATEYEQYF TGCGCCAGCAGCGCGACCGAGTACGAGCAGTACTTC
NA 13 TRBJ2-3 TRBV11-3 NA CASGAGGTDTQYF TGTGCCAGCGGAGCAGGGGGCACAGATACGCAGTATTTT
TRBD1 13 TRBJ1-2 TRBV6-5 NA CATQRTGDYGYTF TGTGCCACTCAAAGGACAGGGGACTATGGCTACACCTTC
NA 14 TRBJ2-1 TRBV7-6 NA CASSLEGGVSEQFF TGTGCCAGCAGCTTAGAGGGGGGTGTCAGTGAGCAGTTCTTC
NA 13 TRBJ1-1 TRBV27 NA CASSFVLNTEAFF TGTGCCAGCAGTTTTGTCCTGAACACTGAAGCTTTCTTT
NA 11 TRBJ1-2 TRBV30 NA CAGLQGEGYTF TGTGCCGGCCTACAGGGTGAAGGCTACACCTTC
NA 14 TRBJ2-7 TRBV5-1 NA CASSLGTPEYEQYF TGCGCCAGCAGCTTGGGGACCCCAGAGTACGAGCAGTACTTC
TRBD1 12 TRBJ2-7 TRBV7-3 NA CASSSQGVEQYF TGTGCCAGCAGCTCCCAGGGGGTCGAGCAGTACTTC
NA 14 TRBJ2-7 TRBV28 once CATSILLLGYEQYF TGTGCCACCTCAATTCTCCTACTGGGATACGAGCAGTACTTC
NA 16 TRBJ2-7 TRBV7-9 NA CASSLARSSGVDEQYF TGTGCCAGCAGCTTAGCCCGGAGCTCGGGAGTCGACGAGCAGTACTTC
NA 16 TRBJ1-5 TRBV2 NA CASSESNGGGYQPQHF TGTGCCAGCAGTGAATCCAATGGGGGCGGGTATCAGCCCCAGCATTTT
NA 14 TRBJ2-3 TRBV21-1 NA CASSPLGCTDTQYF TGTGCCAGCAGCCCACTCGGCTGCACAGATACGCAGTATTTT